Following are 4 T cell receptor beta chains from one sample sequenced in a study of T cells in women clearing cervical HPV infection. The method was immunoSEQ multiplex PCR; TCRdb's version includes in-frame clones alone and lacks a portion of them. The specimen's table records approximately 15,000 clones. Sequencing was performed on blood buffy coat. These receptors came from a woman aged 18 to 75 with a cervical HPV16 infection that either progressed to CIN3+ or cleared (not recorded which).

This CDR3 reads CASSYPPGGARDTQYF. The sequenced CDR3 bases are TGTGCCAGCAGTTATCCACCGGGGGGCGCCCGGGATACG. The V and J genes are TRBV2 and TRBJ2-3; tentative D call: TRBD2 (7 bases). Coverage ceases 3 residues before the CDR3 finishes, and the germline J gene fills in the end. The CDR3 is 16 amino acids. Germline CDR1 reads SNHLY; CDR2 reads FYNNEI. V shed 5 bases and J shed 6 bases, with 21 bases lying between them.

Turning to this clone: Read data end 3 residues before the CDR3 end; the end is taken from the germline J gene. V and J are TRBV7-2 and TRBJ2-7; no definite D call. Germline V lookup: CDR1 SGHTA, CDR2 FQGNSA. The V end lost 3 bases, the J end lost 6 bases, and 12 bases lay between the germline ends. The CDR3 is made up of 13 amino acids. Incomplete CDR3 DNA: TGTGCCAGCAGCTTTGGGCAGGTAGTCGAG. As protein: CASSFGQVVE. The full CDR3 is CASSFGQVVEQYF.

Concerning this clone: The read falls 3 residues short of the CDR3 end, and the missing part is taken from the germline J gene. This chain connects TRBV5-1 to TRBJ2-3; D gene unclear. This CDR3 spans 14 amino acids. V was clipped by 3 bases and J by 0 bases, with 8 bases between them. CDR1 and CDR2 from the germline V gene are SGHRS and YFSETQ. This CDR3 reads CASSWAGSTDTQYF. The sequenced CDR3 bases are TGCGCCAGCAGCTGGGCCGGAAGCACAGATACG.

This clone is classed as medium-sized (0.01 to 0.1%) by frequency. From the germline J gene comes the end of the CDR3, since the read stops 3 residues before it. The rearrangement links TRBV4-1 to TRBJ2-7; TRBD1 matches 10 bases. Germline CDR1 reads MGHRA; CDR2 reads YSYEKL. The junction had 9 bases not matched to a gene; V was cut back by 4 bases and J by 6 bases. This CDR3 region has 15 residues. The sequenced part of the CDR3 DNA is TGCGCCAGCAGCCTTACCGGGACAGGGGTTTCCGAG. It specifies CASSLTGTGVSE. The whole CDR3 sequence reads CASSLTGTGVSEQYF.